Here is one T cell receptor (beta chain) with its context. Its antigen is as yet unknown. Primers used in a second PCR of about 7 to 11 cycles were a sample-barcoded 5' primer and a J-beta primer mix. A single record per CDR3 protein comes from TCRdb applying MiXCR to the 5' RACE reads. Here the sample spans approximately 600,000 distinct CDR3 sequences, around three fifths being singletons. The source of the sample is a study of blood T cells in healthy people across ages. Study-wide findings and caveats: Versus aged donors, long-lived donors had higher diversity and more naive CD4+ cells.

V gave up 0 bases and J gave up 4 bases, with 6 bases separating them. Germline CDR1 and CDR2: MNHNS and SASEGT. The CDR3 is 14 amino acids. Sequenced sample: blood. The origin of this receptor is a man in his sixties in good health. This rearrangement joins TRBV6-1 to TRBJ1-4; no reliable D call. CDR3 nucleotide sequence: TGTGCCAGCAGTGAAGCTGCAGATAATGAAAAACTGTTTTTT. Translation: CASSEAADNEKLFF.